This T cell receptor (beta chain) was observed in a study of T cell responses to AZD1222 COVID-19 vaccine. Study conclusions and caveats: Clonal diversity may have been underestimated in mostly white British donors.

The CDR3 length is 14 residues. CDR1 and CDR2 (germline): MNHEY, SVGAGI. Between the trimmed V and J ends, which lost 8 bases and 7 bases, there was a span of 20 bases. TCRdb's copy holds only in-frame clones and misses some; the assay was immunoSEQ multiplex PCR. The profile covers about 100,000 clones, with around 94% appearing a single time and 2% to 2.5% taken by the ten largest. A remark on this clone: Its antigen remains unidentified.

The TCR sequence derives from an adult in good health. The rearrangement uses TRBV6-5 and TRBJ2-5; weak D call: TRBD2 (7 bases). The material sequenced was peripheral blood, taken on day 0 of AZD1222 vaccination. The CDR3 region is CASSSRGALGTQYF. For the CDR3, the DNA is TGTGCCAGCTCCTCCCGGGGGGCTCTTGGGACCCAGTACTTC.